The entry that follows covers one T cell receptor beta chain sequence. Its antigen is currently unknown. Exclusion followed for patients with uncontrolled infection, other autoimmune disease, pregnancy or lactation. RNA transcripts gave rise to amplified TCR beta CDR3 regions. Researchers ran a first-round RT-PCR on the TCR CDR3 using the HTBI primer set. MiXCR was run by TCRdb on the multiplex PCR reads, yielding one entry per CDR3 protein. The repertoire holds a few hundred thousand distinct CDR3 sequences, with under 60% as singletons. The sample is drawn from a study of T cells in Graves' hyperthyroidism and ophthalmopathy. General study findings and limits: Ophthalmopathy was told apart from stable hyperthyroidism by a 13 V-J model.

Sequenced sample: peripheral blood or thyroid tissue (not recorded which). The receptor comes from an adult woman with Graves' disease, either hyperthyroidism or ophthalmopathy (not recorded which).

The CDR3 sequence is CAIYRDPDAETQYF. The CDR3 coding sequence is TGTGCCATATACCGGGATCCCGACGCCGAGACCCAGTACTTC. The J gene is TRBJ2-5, the V gene TRBV2; TRBD2 is a possible D gene (5 bases). This CDR3 contains 14 residues. Looked up from germline, CDR1 is SNHLY and CDR2 is FYNNEI. The germline V and J ends were trimmed by 10 bases and 5 bases, with 20 bases remaining between them.